This T cell receptor (beta chain) was obtained from a study of blood T cells in healthy people across ages. CDR3 size: 14 residues. Trimming took 0 bases from V and 6 from J; bases not matched to a gene: 4. Germline CDR1 is SGHRS and CDR2 is YFSETQ. A few counts support this clonotype. The authors ran a second PCR of about 6 to 12 cycles using a sample-barcoded 5' primer and a J-beta primer mix. From the 5' RACE reads, TCRdb called clonotypes with MiXCR, one entry per CDR3 protein. Altogether 270,000 or so distinct CDR3 sequences are present, less than 30% being singletons, with the ten largest covering 29%.

Sequencing input: blood. This receptor was obtained from a woman in her seventies in good health. The chain employs TRBV5-1 and TRBJ1-1; 8 nucleotides align to TRBD1. In DNA form, the CDR3 reads TGCGCCAGCAGCTTGGACAGGGGGTCTTCTGAAGCTTTCTTT. This encodes CASSLDRGSSEAFF.